These T cell receptor beta chains were read from a single sample in a study of CD8 T cells in ankylosing spondylitis. TCRdb re-called the 5' RACE reads through MiXCR, storing one row per CDR3 protein. Of a few hundred thousand distinct CDR3 sequences detected, over 9.5% appear once; the ten largest clones hold about 19%. Sample: blood, either unsorted or a sorted T cell fraction (not recorded which). These receptors were taken from a male donor with ankylosing spondylitis or in good health (not recorded which). Each CDR3 is given without its conserved first and last residue. The D gene is left open where the match is weak. Some rows mark clone size as missing; the rest say once, few, many or name a class of expanded clone.

d_call: TRBD2; j_call: TRBJ2-1; v_call: TRBV24-1; clone_size: -; cdr3_aa: ATSARLAGASNEQF
d_call: TRBD2; j_call: TRBJ2-1; v_call: TRBV7-3; clone_size: -; cdr3_aa: ASSPRTSGLGSYNEQF
d_call: TRBD2; j_call: TRBJ2-1; v_call: TRBV18; clone_size: many; cdr3_aa: ASSPTSGEGSYNEQF
d_call: TRBD1; j_call: TRBJ1-1; v_call: TRBV7-3; clone_size: -; cdr3_aa: ASSLAGGTEAL
d_call: TRBD1; j_call: TRBJ2-1; v_call: TRBV7-7; clone_size: many; cdr3_aa: ASSRQGVNEQF
d_call: -; j_call: TRBJ2-6; v_call: TRBV9; clone_size: many; cdr3_aa: ASSPWGTSGANVLT
d_call: TRBD2; j_call: TRBJ2-1; v_call: TRBV5-1; clone_size: many; cdr3_aa: ASSLGLAGGLSSYNEQF
d_call: -; j_call: TRBJ2-2; v_call: TRBV24-1; clone_size: few; cdr3_aa: ATSETQGWDTGELF
d_call: -; j_call: TRBJ2-3; v_call: TRBV20-1; clone_size: many; cdr3_aa: SYREPGSGTQY
d_call: TRBD2; j_call: TRBJ2-4; v_call: TRBV7-2; clone_size: -; cdr3_aa: ASSPAGRAKNIQY